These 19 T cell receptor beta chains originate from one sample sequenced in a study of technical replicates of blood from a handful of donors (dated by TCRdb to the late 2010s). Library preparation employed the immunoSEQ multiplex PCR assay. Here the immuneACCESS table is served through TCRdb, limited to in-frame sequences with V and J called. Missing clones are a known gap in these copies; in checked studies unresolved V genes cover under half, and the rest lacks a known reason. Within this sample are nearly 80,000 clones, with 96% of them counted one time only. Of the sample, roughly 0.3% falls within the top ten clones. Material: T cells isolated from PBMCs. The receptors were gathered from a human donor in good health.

The CDR3 DNA reads as TGTGCCAGCAGCTATAACAGGGATGGAAAGACCCAGTACTTC. Protein product: CASSYNRDGKTQYF. The chain couples TRBV2 to TRBJ2-5, with a tentative D call TRBD1 (6 bases). Trimming removed 6 bases from V and 6 bases from J, with 17 bases in between. Germline lookup yields CDR1 SNHLY and CDR2 FYNNEI. CDR3 length equals 14 residues.

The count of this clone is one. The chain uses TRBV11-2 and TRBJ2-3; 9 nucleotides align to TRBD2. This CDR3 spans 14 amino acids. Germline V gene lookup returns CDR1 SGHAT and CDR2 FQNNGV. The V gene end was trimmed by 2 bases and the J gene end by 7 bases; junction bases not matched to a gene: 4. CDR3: CASSLILAGNTQYF. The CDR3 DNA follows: TGTGCCAGCAGCTTAATCCTAGCGGGGAATACGCAGTATTTT.

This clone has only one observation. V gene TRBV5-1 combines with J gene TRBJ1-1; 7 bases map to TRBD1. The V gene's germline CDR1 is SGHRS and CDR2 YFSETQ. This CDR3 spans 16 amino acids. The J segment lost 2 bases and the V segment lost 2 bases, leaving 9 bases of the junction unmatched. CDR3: CASSFEDRTDNTEAFF. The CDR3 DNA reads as TGCGCCAGCAGCTTCGAGGACAGGACTGATAACACTGAAGCTTTCTTT.

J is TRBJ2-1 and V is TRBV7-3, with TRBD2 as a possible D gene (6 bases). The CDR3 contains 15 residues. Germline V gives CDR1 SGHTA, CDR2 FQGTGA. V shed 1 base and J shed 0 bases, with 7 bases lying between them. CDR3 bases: TGTGCCAGCAGCTTAATCGGGAGCTCCTACAATGAGCAGTTCTTC. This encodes CASSLIGSSYNEQFF.

CDR3 protein: CASSSRLAGGYNEQYF. The CDR3 DNA reads TGTGCCAGCAGCTCAAGACTAGCGGGAGGTTATAACGAGCAGTACTTC. The chain recombines TRBV9 with TRBJ2-7; 13 positions agree with TRBD2. The CDR3 contains 16 residues. V lost 4 bases to trimming and J lost 5 bases; unmatched junction nucleotides: 9. Per the germline V gene, CDR1 is SGDLS and CDR2 is YYNGEE.

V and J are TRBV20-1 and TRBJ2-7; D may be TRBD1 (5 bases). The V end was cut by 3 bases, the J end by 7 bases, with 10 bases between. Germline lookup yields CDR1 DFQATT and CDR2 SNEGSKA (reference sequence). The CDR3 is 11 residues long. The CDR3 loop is CSASPTAEQYF. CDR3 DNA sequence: TGCAGTGCTAGCCCGACAGCTGAGCAGTACTTC.

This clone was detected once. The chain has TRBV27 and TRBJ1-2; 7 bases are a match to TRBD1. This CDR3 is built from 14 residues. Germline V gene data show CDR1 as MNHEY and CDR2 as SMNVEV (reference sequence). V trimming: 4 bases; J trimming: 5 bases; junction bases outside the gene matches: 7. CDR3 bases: TGTGCCAGCAGTTCGACAGGGTTATCGTATGGCTACACCTTC. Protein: CASSSTGLSYGYTF.

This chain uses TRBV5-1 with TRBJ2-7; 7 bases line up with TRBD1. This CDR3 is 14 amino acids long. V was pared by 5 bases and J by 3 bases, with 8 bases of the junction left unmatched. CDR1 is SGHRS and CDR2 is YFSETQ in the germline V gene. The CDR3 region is CASRGGRANYEQYF. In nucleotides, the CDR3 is TGCGCCAGCAGAGGGGGCAGGGCTAACTACGAGCAGTACTTC.

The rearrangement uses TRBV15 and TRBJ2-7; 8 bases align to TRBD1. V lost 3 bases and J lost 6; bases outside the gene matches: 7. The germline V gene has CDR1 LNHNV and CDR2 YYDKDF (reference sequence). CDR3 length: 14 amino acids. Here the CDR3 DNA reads TGTGCCACCAGCAGGGACAGGGTCCTTCGCGAGCAGTACTTC. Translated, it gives CATSRDRVLREQYF.

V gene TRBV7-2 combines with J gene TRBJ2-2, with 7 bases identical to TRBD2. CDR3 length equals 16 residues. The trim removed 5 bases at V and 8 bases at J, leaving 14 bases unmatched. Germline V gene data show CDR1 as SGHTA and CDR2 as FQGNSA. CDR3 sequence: CASSQRTWGGRGELFF. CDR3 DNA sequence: TGTGCCAGCAGCCAGAGGACGTGGGGGGGGAGAGGGGAGCTGTTTTTT. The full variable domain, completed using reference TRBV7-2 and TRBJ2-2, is GAGVSQSPSNKVTEKGKDVELRCDPISGHTALYWYRQSLGQGLEFLIYFQGNSAPDKSGLPSDRFSAERTGGSVSTLTIQRTQQEDSAVYLCASSQRTWGGRGELFFGEGSRLTVL.

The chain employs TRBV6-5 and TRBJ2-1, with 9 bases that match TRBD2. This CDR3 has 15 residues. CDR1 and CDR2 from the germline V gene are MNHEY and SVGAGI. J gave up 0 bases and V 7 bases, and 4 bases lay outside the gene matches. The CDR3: CASKRTSDSYNEQFF. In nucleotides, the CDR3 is TGTGCCAGCAAGAGGACTAGCGACTCCTACAATGAGCAGTTCTTC.

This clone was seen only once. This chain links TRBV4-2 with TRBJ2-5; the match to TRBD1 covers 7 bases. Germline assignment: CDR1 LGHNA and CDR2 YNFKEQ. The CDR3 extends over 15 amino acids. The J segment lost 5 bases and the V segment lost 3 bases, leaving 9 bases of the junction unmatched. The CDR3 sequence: CASSHILTGIETQYF. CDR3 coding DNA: TGTGCCAGCAGCCACATACTGACAGGGATCGAGACCCAGTACTTC.

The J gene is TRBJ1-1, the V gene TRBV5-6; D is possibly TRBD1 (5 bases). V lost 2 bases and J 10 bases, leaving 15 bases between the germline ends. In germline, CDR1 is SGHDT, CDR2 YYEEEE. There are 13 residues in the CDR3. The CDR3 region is CASSLRGEVGAFF. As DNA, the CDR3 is TGTGCCAGCAGCTTAAGAGGGGAGGTAGGAGCTTTCTTT.

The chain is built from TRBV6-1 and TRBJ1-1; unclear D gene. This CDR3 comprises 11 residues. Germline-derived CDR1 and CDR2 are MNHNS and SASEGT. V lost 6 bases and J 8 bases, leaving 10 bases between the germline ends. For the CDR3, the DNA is TGTGCCAGCAGGTCAGGAGGGGAAGCTTTCTTT. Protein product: CASRSGGEAFF.

CDR3 coding DNA: TGTGCCAGCAGCAAGACAGGGCCTGGAAACACCATATATTTT. It translates to CASSKTGPGNTIYF. V is TRBV5-5 and J is TRBJ1-3, with 7 bases identical to TRBD1. The ends lost 4 bases at V and 2 bases at J; junction bases unmatched: 3. The CDR3 sequence is 14 residues long. CDR1 is SGHKS, CDR2 YYEKEE, per germline (reference sequence).

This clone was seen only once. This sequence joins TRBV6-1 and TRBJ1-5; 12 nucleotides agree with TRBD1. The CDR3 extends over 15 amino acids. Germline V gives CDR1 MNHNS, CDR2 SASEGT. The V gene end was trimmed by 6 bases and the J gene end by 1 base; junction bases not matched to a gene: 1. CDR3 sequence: CASRGQGASNQPQHF. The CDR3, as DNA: TGTGCCAGCAGGGGACAGGGGGCAAGCAATCAGCCCCAGCATTTT.

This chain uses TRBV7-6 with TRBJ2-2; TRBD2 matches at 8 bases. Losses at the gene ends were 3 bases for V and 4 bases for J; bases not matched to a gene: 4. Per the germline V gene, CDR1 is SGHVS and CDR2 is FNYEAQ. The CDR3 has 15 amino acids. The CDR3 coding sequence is TGTGCCAGCAGCTTGAGCGGGAGCGGCACCGGGGAGCTGTTTTTT. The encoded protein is CASSLSGSGTGELFF.

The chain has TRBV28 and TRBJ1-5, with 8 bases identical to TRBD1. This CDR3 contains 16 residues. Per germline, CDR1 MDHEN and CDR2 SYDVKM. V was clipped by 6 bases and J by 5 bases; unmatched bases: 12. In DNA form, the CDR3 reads TGTGCCAGCAGGCCTCAGGGGGCAGGAACTTATCAGCCCCAGCATTTT. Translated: CASRPQGAGTYQPQHF.

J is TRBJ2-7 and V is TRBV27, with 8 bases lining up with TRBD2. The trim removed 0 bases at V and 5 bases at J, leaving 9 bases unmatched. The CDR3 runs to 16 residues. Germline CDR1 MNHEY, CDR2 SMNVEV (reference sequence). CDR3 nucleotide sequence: TGTGCCAGCAGTTTATCACCCGGGACTAGAATTAACGAGCAGTACTTC. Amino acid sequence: CASSLSPGTRINEQYF.